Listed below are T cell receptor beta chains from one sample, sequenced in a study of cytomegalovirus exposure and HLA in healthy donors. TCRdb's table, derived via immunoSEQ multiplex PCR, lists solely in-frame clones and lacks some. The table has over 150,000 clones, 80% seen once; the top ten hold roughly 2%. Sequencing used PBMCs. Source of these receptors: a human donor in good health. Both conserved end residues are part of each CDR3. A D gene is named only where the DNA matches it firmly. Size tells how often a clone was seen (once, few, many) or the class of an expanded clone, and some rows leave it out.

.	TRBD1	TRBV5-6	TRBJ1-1	CASNDLGQGVNTEAFF	TGTGCCAGTAATGATTTGGGACAGGGAGTCAACACTGAAGCTTTCTTT
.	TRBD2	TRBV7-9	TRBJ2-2	CASGSRAGGRITGELFF	TGTGCCAGCGGTTCCAGGGCGGGGGGAAGGATCACCGGGGAGCTGTTTTTT
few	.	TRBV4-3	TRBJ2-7	CASSQDLALSEQYF	TGCGCCAGCAGCCAAGATCTAGCCCTCAGCGAGCAGTACTTC
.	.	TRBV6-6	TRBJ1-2	CASIPREGYGYTF	TGTGCCAGCATTCCCAGGGAGGGTTATGGCTACACCTTC
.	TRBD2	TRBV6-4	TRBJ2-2	CASRLAYNTGELFF	TGTGCCAGCAGACTAGCGTATAACACCGGGGAGCTGTTTTTT
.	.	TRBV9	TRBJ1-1	CASSDSQGTEAFF	TGTGCCAGCAGCGATTCACAGGGAACTGAAGCTTTCTTT
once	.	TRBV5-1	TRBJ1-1	CASRTGDFINTEAFF	TGCGCCAGCAGGACAGGAGACTTCATTAACACTGAAGCTTTCTTT
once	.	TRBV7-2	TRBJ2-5	CASSFSGSETQYF	TGTGCCAGCAGCTTCTCAGGGTCAGAGACCCAGTACTTC
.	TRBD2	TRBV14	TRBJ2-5	CASSPFTARGGTQYF	TGTGCCAGCAGCCCGTTTACGGCCCGGGGGGGGACCCAGTACTTC
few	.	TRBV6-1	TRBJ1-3	CASSRQDPSGNTIYF	TGTGCCAGCAGTCGACAGGATCCTTCGGGAAACACCATATATTTT
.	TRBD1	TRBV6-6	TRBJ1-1	CASSYGDRALEAFF	TGTGCCAGCAGTTACGGGGACAGGGCTCTTGAAGCTTTCTTT
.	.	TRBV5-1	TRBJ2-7	CASSPGTPSYEQYF	TGCGCCAGCAGTCCCGGGACACCCTCCTACGAGCAGTACTTC
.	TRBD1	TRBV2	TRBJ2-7	CASSEQGQGYEQYF	TGTGCCAGCAGTGAGCAGGGACAGGGCTACGAGCAGTACTTC
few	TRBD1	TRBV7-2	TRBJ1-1	CASSKDRVTEAFF	TGTGCCAGCAGCAAGGACAGGGTTACTGAAGCTTTCTTT
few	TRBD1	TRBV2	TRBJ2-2	CASRDRGSSGELFF	TGTGCCAGCCGGGACAGGGGGTCGTCTGGGGAGCTGTTTTTT
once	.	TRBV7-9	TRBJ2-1	CASSQGLEQFF	TGTGCCAGCAGTCAGGGTCTTGAGCAGTTCTTC
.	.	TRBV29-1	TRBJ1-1	CSVGGGFSNTEAFF	TGCAGCGTTGGGGGGGGGTTCTCAAACACTGAAGCTTTCTTT
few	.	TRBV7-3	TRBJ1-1	CASSLTGNTEAFF	TGTGCCAGCAGCCTCACAGGGAACACTGAAGCTTTCTTT
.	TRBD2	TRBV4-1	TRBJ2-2	CASSKGTSGGAMVSTGELFF	TGCGCCAGCAGCAAAGGGACTAGCGGGGGGGCCATGGTGAGCACCGGGGAGCTGTTTTTT
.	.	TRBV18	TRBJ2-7	CASSPSLAREQYF	TGTGCCAGCTCACCGTCTCTAGCTCGCGAGCAGTACTTC
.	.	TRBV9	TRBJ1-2	CASSVLSANYGYTF	TGTGCCAGCAGCGTACTTTCAGCTAACTATGGCTACACCTTC
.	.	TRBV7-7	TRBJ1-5	CASSLPGGKIFPQHF	TGTGCTAGCAGCTTACCAGGCGGGAAAATCTTTCCCCAGCATTTT
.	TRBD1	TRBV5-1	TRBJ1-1	CASSLGFKGASEAFF	TGCGCCAGCAGCTTGGGGTTTAAGGGGGCGAGTGAAGCTTTCTTT
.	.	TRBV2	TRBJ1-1	CASSDGHMNTEAFF	TGTGCCAGCAGTGATGGACACATGAACACTGAAGCTTTCTTT
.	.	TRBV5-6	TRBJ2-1	CASKGAYNEQFF	TGTGCCAGCAAGGGGGCCTACAATGAGCAGTTCTTC
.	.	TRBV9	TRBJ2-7	CASSQAQGGMDEQYF	TGTGCCAGCAGCCAAGCACAGGGGGGGATGGACGAGCAGTACTTC
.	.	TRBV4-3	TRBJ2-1	CASSQDLGGSSEQFF	TGCGCCAGCAGCCAAGATTTGGGGGGATCGAGTGAGCAGTTCTTC
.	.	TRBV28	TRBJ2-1	CASRDSNNEQFF	TGTGCCAGCAGGGACAGTAACAATGAGCAGTTCTTC
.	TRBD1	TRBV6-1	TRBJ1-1	CASSHTRDSEAFF	TGTGCCAGCAGTCACACCCGGGACAGTGAAGCTTTCTTT
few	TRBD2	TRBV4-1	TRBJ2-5	CASSFRLAGGETHETQYF	TGCGCCAGCAGCTTCCGACTAGCGGGGGGGGAAACTCACGAGACCCAGTACTTC
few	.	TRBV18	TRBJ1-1	CASQQRGENTEAFF	TGTGCCAGCCAACAACGGGGAGAGAACACTGAAGCTTTCTTT
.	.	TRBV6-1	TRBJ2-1	CASSEMRYATSNEQFF	TGTGCCAGCAGTGAGATGCGGTACGCGACTTCCAATGAGCAGTTCTTC
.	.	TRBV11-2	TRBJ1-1	CASSPRLGGVANTEAFF	TGTGCCAGCAGCCCCAGATTGGGGGGGGTGGCGAACACTGAAGCTTTCTTT
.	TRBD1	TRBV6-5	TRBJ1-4	CASSYSWTGANEKLFF	TGTGCCAGCAGTTACTCCTGGACAGGAGCTAATGAAAAACTGTTTTTT
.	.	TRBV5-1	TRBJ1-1	CASSLAQGGEAFF	TGCGCCAGCAGCTTGGCCCAAGGCGGTGAAGCTTTCTTT
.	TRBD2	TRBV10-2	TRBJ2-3	CASSGTSIPDTQYF	TGCGCCAGCAGTGGGACTAGCATCCCAGATACGCAGTATTTT
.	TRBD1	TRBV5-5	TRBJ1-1	CASSLQGSLEAFF	TGTGCCAGCAGTCTACAGGGGAGCTTGGAAGCTTTCTTT
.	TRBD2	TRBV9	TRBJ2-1	CASSARSGGAYNEQFF	TGTGCCAGCAGCGCACGTAGCGGGGGGGCCTACAATGAGCAGTTCTTC
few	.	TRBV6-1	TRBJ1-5	CASGRPSNQPQHF	TGTGCCAGTGGCCGCCCTAGCAATCAGCCCCAGCATTTT
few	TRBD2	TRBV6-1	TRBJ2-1	CASSELAGGNNEQFF	TGTGCCAGCAGTGAACTAGCGGGGGGCAACAATGAGCAGTTCTTC
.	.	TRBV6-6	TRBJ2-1	CASSRAGQSYNEQFF	TGTGCCAGCAGCCGCGCAGGGCAGTCCTACAATGAGCAGTTCTTC
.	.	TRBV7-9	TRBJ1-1	CASSLVQVMNTEAFF	TGTGCCAGCAGCTTAGTACAGGTGATGAACACTGAAGCTTTCTTT
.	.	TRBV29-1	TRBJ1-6	CSVEGKSENSPLHF	TGCAGCGTTGAAGGAAAAAGCGAGAATTCACCCCTCCACTTT
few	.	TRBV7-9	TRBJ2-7	CATLEQGSNEQYF	TGTGCCACCCTAGAACAGGGTTCCAACGAGCAGTACTTC
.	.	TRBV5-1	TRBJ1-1	CASSLNREGLGMNTEAFF	TGCGCCAGCAGCCTAAACAGGGAGGGGTTGGGGATGAACACTGAAGCTTTCTTT
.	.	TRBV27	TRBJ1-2	CASSDRGGGYTF	TGTGCCAGCAGTGATCGGGGGGGTGGCTACACCTTC
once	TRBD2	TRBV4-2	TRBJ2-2	CASSQGELAGELFF	TGTGCCAGCAGCCAAGGGGAACTAGCGGGGGAGCTGTTTTTT
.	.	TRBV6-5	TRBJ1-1	CASSYSAGIEAFF	TGTGCCAGCAGTTACTCGGCGGGGATTGAAGCTTTCTTT
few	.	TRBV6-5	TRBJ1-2	CASSYSLNYGYTF	TGTGCCAGCAGTTACAGCCTTAACTATGGCTACACCTTC
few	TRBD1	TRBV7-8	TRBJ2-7	CASSFDRAAYEQYF	TGTGCCAGCAGCTTCGACAGGGCAGCCTACGAGCAGTACTTC
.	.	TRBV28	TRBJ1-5	CASSLGAGTLPRAQHF	TGTGCCAGCAGTTTGGGGGCCGGTACCTTACCCAGGGCCCAGCATTTT
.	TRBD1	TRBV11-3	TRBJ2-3	CASSFRQGGDTQYF	TGTGCCAGCAGCTTCAGACAGGGTGGTGATACGCAGTATTTT
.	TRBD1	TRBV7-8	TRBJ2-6	CASSQGDQGTGANVLTF	TGTGCCAGCAGCCAGGGGGATCAGGGTACTGGGGCCAACGTCCTGACTTTC
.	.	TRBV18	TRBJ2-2	CASHRNRANTGELFF	TGTGCCAGTCACCGTAACAGGGCGAACACCGGGGAGCTGTTTTTT
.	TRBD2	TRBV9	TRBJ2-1	CASSWAGEIYNEQFF	TGTGCCAGCAGCTGGGCGGGGGAGATCTACAATGAGCAGTTCTTC
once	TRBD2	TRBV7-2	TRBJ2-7	CASADRSGVAYEQYF	TGTGCCAGCGCCGACAGAAGCGGGGTAGCCTACGAGCAGTACTTC
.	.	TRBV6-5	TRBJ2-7	CASSQGNEQYF	TGTGCCAGCAGTCAGGGCAACGAGCAGTACTTC
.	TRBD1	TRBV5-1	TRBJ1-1	CASRDTRGSTEAFF	TGCGCCAGCAGAGACACCAGGGGGTCCACTGAAGCTTTCTTT
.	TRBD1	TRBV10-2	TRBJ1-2	CASDTGGRGYPF	TGCGCCAGCGATACAGGGGGCCGGGGCTACCCCTTC
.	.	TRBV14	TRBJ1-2	CASSPFGQGSYTF	TGTGCCAGCAGCCCTTTCGGGCAGGGTAGCTACACCTTC